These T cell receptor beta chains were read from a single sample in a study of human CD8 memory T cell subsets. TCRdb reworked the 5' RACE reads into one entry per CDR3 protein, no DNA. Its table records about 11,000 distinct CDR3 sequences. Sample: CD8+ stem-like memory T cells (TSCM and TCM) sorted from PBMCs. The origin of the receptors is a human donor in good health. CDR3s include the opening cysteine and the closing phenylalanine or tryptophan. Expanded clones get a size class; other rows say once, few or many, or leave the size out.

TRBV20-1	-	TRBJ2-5	CSAGDSNQETQYF
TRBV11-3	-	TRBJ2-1	CASMDSSSYNEQFF
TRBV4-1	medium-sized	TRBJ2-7	CASSQGEEREQYF
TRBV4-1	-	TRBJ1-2	CASSQDWTGGGYTF
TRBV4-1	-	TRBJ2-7	CASSQDDLRAEQYF
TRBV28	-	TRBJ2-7	CASSFAGGSSYEQYF
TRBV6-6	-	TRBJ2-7	CASGQEHYEQYF
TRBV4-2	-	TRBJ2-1	CASSQEQGDEQFF
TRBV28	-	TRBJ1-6	CASSSRQVYNSPLHF
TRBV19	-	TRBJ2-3	CASSNVNTDTQYF
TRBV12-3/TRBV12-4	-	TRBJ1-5	CASSPGAHSNQPQHF
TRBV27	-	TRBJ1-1	CASSPGTVNTEAFF
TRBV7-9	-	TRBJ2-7	CASSLSAGGTYEQYF
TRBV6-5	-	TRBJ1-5	CASSPGDNQPQHF
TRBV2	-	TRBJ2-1	CASSEILADEQFF
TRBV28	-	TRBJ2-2	CASSLLIAGTGELFF
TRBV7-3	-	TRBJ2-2	CASSLKLGPGELFF
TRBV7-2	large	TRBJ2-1	CASKGGPTSYNEQFF
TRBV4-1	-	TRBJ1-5	CASSPRDRGDNQPQHF
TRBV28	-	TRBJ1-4	CASSLPREIATNEKLFF
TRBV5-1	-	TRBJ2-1	CASSLQDVSYNEQFF
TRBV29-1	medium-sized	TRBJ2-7	CSVEDLGTGGYEQYF
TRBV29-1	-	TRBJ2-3	CSVGDRSSTDTQYF
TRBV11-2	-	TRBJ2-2	CASSSGLGGTGELFF
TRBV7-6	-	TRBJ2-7	CASSAGTGGYEQYF
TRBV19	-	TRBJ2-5	CATSIAGWETQYF
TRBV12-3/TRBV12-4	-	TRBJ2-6	CASSFGVSGANVLTF
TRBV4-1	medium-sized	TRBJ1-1	CASSQGDQEAFF
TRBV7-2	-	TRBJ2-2	CASSISPSGELFF
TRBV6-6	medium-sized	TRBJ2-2	CASSPGGGVTGELFF
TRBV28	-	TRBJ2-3	CASSSPGLAGADTQYF
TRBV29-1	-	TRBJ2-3	CSVEEVGSADTQYF
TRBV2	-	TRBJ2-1	CASSPSRSPYNEQFF
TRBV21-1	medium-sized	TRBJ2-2	CASSGRAPGELFF
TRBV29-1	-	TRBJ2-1	CSVAGQGGNEQFF
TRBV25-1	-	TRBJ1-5	CASSGGAGTGENQPQHF
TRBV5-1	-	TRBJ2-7	CASSPGTASSSYEQYF
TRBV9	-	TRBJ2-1	CASSPWDSAKGNEQFF
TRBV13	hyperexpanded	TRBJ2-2	CASSLNPYYGRTTGELFF
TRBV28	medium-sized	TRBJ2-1	CASSLSAYGEQFF
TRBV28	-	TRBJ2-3	CASSLGTFTDTQYF
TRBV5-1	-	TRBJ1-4	CASSPWDSDEKLFF
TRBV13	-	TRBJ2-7	CASSSTSGDPAYEQYF
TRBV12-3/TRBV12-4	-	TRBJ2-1	CASSLRDGYNEQFF
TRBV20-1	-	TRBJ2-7	CSATRSSSYEQYF
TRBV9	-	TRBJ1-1	CASSVDGTEAFF
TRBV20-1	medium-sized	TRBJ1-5	CSASSSAEVNQPQHF
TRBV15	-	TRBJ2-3	CATSRDWISSTDTQYF
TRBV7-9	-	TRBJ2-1	CASSRGTQSGNEQFF